A single sample is the source of the 8 T cell receptor beta chains below, sequenced in a study of cytomegalovirus exposure and HLA in healthy donors. Amplification used 60 Vbeta primers and 13 Jbeta primers. Libraries were prepared by immunoSEQ multiplex PCR; TCRdb keeps only in-frame clonotypes and omits some of them. The sample yields around 100,000 clones, over 65% seen once. The specimen was PBMCs. These receptor sequences come from a female donor in good health and CMV-seropositive.

V is TRBV4-1 and J is TRBJ2-7, with 9 nucleotides matching TRBD2. The V and J ends lost 1 base and 1 base, in that order; junction bases with no gene match: 5. Germline-derived CDR1 and CDR2 are MGHRA and YSYEKL. The CDR3 is 16 residues long. CDR3 coding DNA: TGCGCCAGCAGCCAAGCAGACCTAGCGGGGTCCTACGAGCAGTACTTC. It yields the protein CASSQADLAGSYEQYF.

The chain carries TRBV19 and TRBJ2-7, with unresolved D. The germline V gene has CDR1 LNHDA and CDR2 SQIVND (reference sequence). V was clipped by 3 bases and J by 9 bases, with 21 bases between them. The CDR3 has 15 residues. The CDR3 DNA follows: TGTGCCAGTAGTATTGATGGGCTCCGTTCAATGGGGCAGTACTTC. Its translation is CASSIDGLRSMGQYF.

The chain recombines TRBV19 with TRBJ2-5, with 8 bases lining up with TRBD2. V trimming: 4 bases; J trimming: 5 bases; junction bases outside the gene matches: 6. The CDR3 consists of 14 residues. Germline values: CDR1 LNHDA, CDR2 SQIVND (reference sequence). CDR3 loop: CASSTTSGGETQYF. The CDR3, as DNA: TGTGCCAGTAGTACTACTAGCGGCGGGGAGACCCAGTACTTC. Full variable domain (rest looked up from reference TRBV19 and TRBJ2-5): DGGITQSPKYLFRKEGQNVTLSCEQNLNHDAMYWYRQDPGQGLRLIYYSQIVNDFQKGDIAEGYSVSREKKESFPLTVTSAQKNPTAFYLCASSTTSGGETQYFGPGTRLLVL.

The genes are TRBV7-3 and TRBJ2-3; the match to TRBD2 covers 8 bases. The V gene end was trimmed by 5 bases and the J gene end by 2 bases; junction bases not matched to a gene: 9. Germline-derived CDR1 and CDR2 are SGHTA and FQGTGA. The CDR3 runs to 16 residues. The CDR3 region is CASSPRGSGVTDTQYF. The CDR3 coding sequence is TGTGCCAGCAGCCCCCGGGGTAGCGGGGTCACAGATACGCAGTATTTT.

The V call is TRBV4-1, the J call TRBJ2-7; 7 bases match TRBD1. V gave up 6 bases and J gave up 5 bases; unmatched junction bases: 13. The CDR3 is made up of 15 amino acids. Germline V gene lookup returns CDR1 MGHRA and CDR2 YSYEKL. Here the CDR3 DNA reads TGCGCCAGCAGAGGTGTTGGGGACAGATTAAACGAGCAGTACTTC. Translation gives CASRGVGDRLNEQYF.

The rearrangement uses TRBV25-1 and TRBJ1-2; the D gene is possibly TRBD1 (6 bases). V was trimmed by 2 bases and J by 5 bases, leaving 6 bases between them. The CDR3 runs to 12 residues. From germline, CDR1 is MGHDK and CDR2 SYGVNS. CDR3 in DNA: TGTGCCAGCAGTGAACAGGGGTATGGCTACACCTTC. As protein: CASSEQGYGYTF.

The V call is TRBV30, the J call TRBJ2-4; D gene unclear. The CDR3 runs 13 residues. Looked up from germline, CDR1 is GTSNPN and CDR2 is SVGIG (reference sequence). V gave up 4 bases and J gave up 0 bases, with 7 bases separating them. The CDR3 bases are TGTGCCTGGACGGAGAAAGCCAAAAACATTCAGTACTTC. Its translation: CAWTEKAKNIQYF. Looking up the rest from reference TRBV30 and TRBJ2-4 gives the full variable domain: SQTIHQWPATLVQPVGSPLSLECTVEGTSNPNLYWYRQAAGRGLQLLFYSVGIGQISSEVPQNLSASRPQDRQFILSSKKLLLSDSGFYLCAWTEKAKNIQYFGAGTRLSVL.

This chain connects TRBV6-1 to TRBJ1-2; a weak D match, TRBD1 (6 bases). The CDR3 covers 14 residues. The V and J ends lost 7 bases and 6 bases respectively, with 18 bases between them. Germline assignment: CDR1 MNHNS and CDR2 SASEGT. CDR3 bases: TGTGCCAGCATGCCTGGTACGGCAGGGGATGGCTACACCTTC. Translated, it gives CASMPGTAGDGYTF.